These 4 T cell receptor beta chains originate from one sample sequenced in a study of stem cell transplantation in POMP-related autoinflammatory disease. Using immunoSEQ multiplex PCR, the repertoire was profiled, and TCRdb retains in-frame clones only, with some absent. The sample includes fewer than 30,000 clones, roughly 80% of them seen just once. The starting material was CD4+ T cells from PBMCs, obtained before stem cell transplantation. All receptors come from a human donor with POMP-related autoinflammation and immune dysregulation (PRAID).

The chain uses TRBV30 and TRBJ1-1; no clear D. Looked up from germline, CDR1 is GTSNPN and CDR2 is SVGIG (reference sequence). V lost 5 bases and J 4 bases, leaving 14 bases between the germline ends. This CDR3 is 13 amino acids long. CDR3 amino acids: CAWALEGGTEAFF. CDR3 nucleotides: TGTGCCTGGGCCCTCGAGGGAGGCACTGAAGCTTTCTTT.

This clone was observed a single time. The V gene is TRBV6-1, the J gene TRBJ2-1; 11 bases match TRBD2. V lost 2 bases and J lost 5; bases outside the gene matches: 5. The CDR3 covers 16 residues. Germline CDR1 is MNHNS and CDR2 is SASEGT. CDR3 protein: CASSEFGGLADNEQFF. The DNA of the CDR3 is TGTGCCAGCAGTGAATTTGGGGGACTAGCGGACAATGAGCAGTTCTTC.

CDR3 in DNA: TGTGCCAGCAAGCTAGCGGGAGGACCTTACAATGAGCAGTTCTTC. This translates into CASKLAGGPYNEQFF. The chain has TRBV6-5 and TRBJ2-1; 11 positions match TRBD2. The germline CDR1 and CDR2 sequences are MNHEY and SVGAGI. This CDR3 is 15 amino acids long. V lost 7 bases to trimming and J lost 4 bases; unmatched junction nucleotides: 6.

The count of this clone is one. The V and J genes are TRBV6-6 and TRBJ1-5; 8 bases fit TRBD1. This CDR3 region has 14 residues. Germline trimming cut 0 bases from V and 5 bases from J; bases unmatched to any gene: 0. Germline V gene sequence: CDR1 MNHNY, CDR2 SVGAGI (reference sequence). CDR3 region: CASSYSTGDQPQHF. The CDR3 coding sequence is TGTGCCAGCAGTTACTCGACAGGGGATCAGCCCCAGCATTTT.